What follows are 9 T cell receptor beta chains derived from one specimen sequenced in a study of sequential checkpoint blockade in melanoma. Documented treatment: randomized to nivolumab then ipilimumab (arm A) or the reverse (arm B). Only in-frame clones appear in the TCRdb table, and some are missing; sequencing was by immunoSEQ multiplex PCR. The table has about 2,500 clones, about 16% seen once. Sample: tumor tissue (inferred from file names), taken from a patient given nivolumab and ipilimumab in sequence. All receptors derive from a human donor with melanoma.

This clone is medium-sized by share. The CDR3: CASSFRLAGGLNTGELFF. The CDR3 DNA follows: TGTGCCAGCAGCTTTCGGCTAGCGGGGGGCCTGAACACCGGGGAGCTGTTTTTT. This rearrangement joins TRBV11-3 to TRBJ2-2; 11 positions match TRBD2. CDR1 is SGHNT, CDR2 YENEEA, per germline. The CDR3 totals 18 residues. V was pared by 3 bases and J by 1 base, with 7 bases of the junction left unmatched.

Within the sample, this clone is medium-sized. This chain uses TRBV6-8 with TRBJ2-1; no clear D. The CDR3 loop spans 15 amino acids. The V end lost 5 bases, the J end lost 0 bases, and 11 bases lay between the germline ends. CDR1 and CDR2 from the germline V gene are MNHGY and SAAAGT. The CDR3 sequence: CASSVMADSYNEQFF. CDR3 in DNA: TGTGCCAGCAGTGTCATGGCGGACTCCTACAATGAGCAGTTCTTC.

This clone is termed medium-sized. The rearrangement links TRBV11-3 to TRBJ1-2; 8 nucleotides line up with TRBD1. The V segment lost 5 bases and the J segment 4 bases; nucleotides outside the gene matches: 6. Germline V CDR1 and CDR2: SGHNT, YENEEA. The CDR3 totals 14 residues. The CDR3 DNA reads as TGTGCCAGCAGCCCAGACAGGGGATCCTATGGCTACACCTTC. Its protein is CASSPDRGSYGYTF.

By share, this clone ranks as medium-sized. The genes are TRBV11-3 and TRBJ2-7; TRBD2 matches 7 bases. The junction had 5 bases not matched to a gene; V was cut back by 1 base and J by 2 bases. Germline values: CDR1 SGHNT, CDR2 YENEEA. This CDR3 has 15 residues. CDR3: CASSLVASGTYEQYF. As DNA, the CDR3 is TGTGCCAGCAGCTTAGTGGCTAGCGGTACCTACGAGCAGTACTTC.

This chain joins TRBV5-1 and TRBJ2-1; D not certain. The CDR3 has 14 amino acids. In germline, CDR1 is SGHRS, CDR2 YFSETQ. Trimming took 1 base from V and 5 from J, leaving 10 bases between them. The CDR3 nucleotides read TGCGCCAGCAGCTTGATCGCCACCCACAATGAGCAGTTCTTC. Amino acid sequence: CASSLIATHNEQFF.

This clone was recorded at least ten times. The rearrangement uses TRBV11-3 and TRBJ2-7; no definite D call. The CDR3 covers 15 residues. CDR1 SGHNT and CDR2 YENEEA come from the germline V gene. V lost 0 bases and J 0 bases, leaving 9 bases between the germline ends. The CDR3 loop is CASSLDYDPSYEQYF. DNA for the CDR3: TGTGCCAGCAGCTTAGATTATGATCCCTCCTACGAGCAGTACTTC. The full variable domain, its missing parts supplied by reference TRBV11-3 and TRBJ2-7, is EAGVVQSPRYKIIEKKQPVAFWCNPISGHNTLYWYLQNLGQGPELLIRYENEEAVDDSQLPKDRFSAERLKGVDSTLKIQPAELGDSAVYLCASSLDYDPSYEQYFGPGTRLTVT.

V gene TRBV6-8 combines with J gene TRBJ1-4, with 8 bases aligning to TRBD1. CDR3 size: 13 residues. V was pared by 6 bases and J by 7 bases, with 4 bases of the junction left unmatched. Germline V gene lookup returns CDR1 MNHGY and CDR2 SAAAGT. The CDR3 sequence is CASRSDRGEKLFF. The DNA of the CDR3 is TGTGCCAGCAGGTCTGACAGGGGTGAAAAACTGTTTTTT.

The J gene is TRBJ2-1, the V gene TRBV5-1; TRBD2 agrees at 15 bases. Germline CDR1 SGHRS, CDR2 YFSETQ. The CDR3 runs to 17 residues. Trimming removed 3 bases from V and 11 bases from J; junction bases left unmatched: 12. The CDR3 protein is CASSSYGLAGGRYQQFF. The CDR3 DNA reads as TGCGCCAGCAGCTCTTATGGACTAGCGGGGGGGCGGTATCAGCAGTTCTTC.

This clone was seen only a few times. The chain uses TRBV6-8 and TRBJ2-1; 8 nucleotides line up with TRBD2. The CDR3 totals 16 residues. CDR1 MNHGY and CDR2 SAAAGT come from the germline V gene. V lost 4 bases, J lost 1 base, and 6 bases stayed unmatched. The CDR3 loop reads CASSFPGGGSYNEQFF. The CDR3 DNA sequence: TGTGCCAGCAGTTTCCCCGGCGGGGGGTCCTACAATGAGCAGTTCTTC.